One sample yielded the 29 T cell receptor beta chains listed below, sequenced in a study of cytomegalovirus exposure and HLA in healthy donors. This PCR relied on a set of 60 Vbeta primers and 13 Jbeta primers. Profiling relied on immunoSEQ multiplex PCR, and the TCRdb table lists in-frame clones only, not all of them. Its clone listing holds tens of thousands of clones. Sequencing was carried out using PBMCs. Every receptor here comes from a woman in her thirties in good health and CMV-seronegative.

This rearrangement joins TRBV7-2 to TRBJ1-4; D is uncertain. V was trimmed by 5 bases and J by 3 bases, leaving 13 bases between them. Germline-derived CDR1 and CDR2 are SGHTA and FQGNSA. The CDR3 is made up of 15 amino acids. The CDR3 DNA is TGTGCCAGCAGCCTAAGCCCTAGGCCTAATGAAAAACTGTTTTTT. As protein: CASSLSPRPNEKLFF.

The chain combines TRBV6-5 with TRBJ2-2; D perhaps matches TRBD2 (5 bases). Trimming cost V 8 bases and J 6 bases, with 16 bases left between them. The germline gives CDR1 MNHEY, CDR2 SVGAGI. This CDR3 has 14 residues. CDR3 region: CASGLAGGSGELFF. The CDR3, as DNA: TGTGCCAGCGGCCTGGCAGGCGGGTCCGGGGAGCTGTTTTTT.

The CDR3: CASSFSSGGQETQYF. The DNA for the CDR3 is TGTGCCAGCAGCTTTTCTAGCGGGGGGCAAGAGACCCAGTACTTC. V and J are TRBV7-2 and TRBJ2-5; 11 bases are shared with TRBD2. V was clipped by 3 bases and J by 2 bases; unmatched bases: 2. Germline CDR1 and CDR2: SGHTA and FQGNSA. The CDR3 runs to 15 residues. Together with reference TRBV7-2 and TRBJ2-5, the CDR3 gives the full variable domain: GAGVSQSPSNKVTEKGKDVELRCDPISGHTALYWYRQSLGQGLEFLIYFQGNSAPDKSGLPSDRFSAERTGGSVSTLTIQRTQQEDSAVYLCASSFSSGGQETQYFGPGTRLLVL.

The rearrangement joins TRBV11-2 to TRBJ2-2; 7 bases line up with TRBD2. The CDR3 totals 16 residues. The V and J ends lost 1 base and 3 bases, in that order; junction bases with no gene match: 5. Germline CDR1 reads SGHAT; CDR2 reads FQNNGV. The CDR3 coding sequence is TGTGCCAGCAGCTTAGGTCTGGGAGGGGACACCGGGGAGCTGTTTTTT. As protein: CASSLGLGGDTGELFF.

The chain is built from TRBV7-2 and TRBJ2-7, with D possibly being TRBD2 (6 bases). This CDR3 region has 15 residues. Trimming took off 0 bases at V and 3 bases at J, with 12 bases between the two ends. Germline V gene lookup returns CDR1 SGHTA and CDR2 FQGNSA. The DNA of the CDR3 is TGTGCCAGCAGCTTAGCAGGGACTTACAACTACGAGCAGTACTTC. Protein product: CASSLAGTYNYEQYF.

This CDR3 is CASSLRSQETQYF. The CDR3 nucleotides read TGCGCCAGCAGCTTGCGTTCCCAAGAGACCCAGTACTTC. V usage is TRBV5-1 and J usage is TRBJ2-5; D not certain. Looked up from germline, CDR1 is SGHRS and CDR2 is YFSETQ. The CDR3 is 13 residues long. V lost 1 base, J lost 1 base, and 5 bases lay in between.

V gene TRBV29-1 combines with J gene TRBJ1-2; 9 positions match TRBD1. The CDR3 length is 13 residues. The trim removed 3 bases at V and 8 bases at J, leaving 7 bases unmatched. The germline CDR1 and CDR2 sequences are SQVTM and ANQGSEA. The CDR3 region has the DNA TGCAGCGTTGAGGTACAGGGGGCGTTCGGCTACACCTTC. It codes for CSVEVQGAFGYTF.

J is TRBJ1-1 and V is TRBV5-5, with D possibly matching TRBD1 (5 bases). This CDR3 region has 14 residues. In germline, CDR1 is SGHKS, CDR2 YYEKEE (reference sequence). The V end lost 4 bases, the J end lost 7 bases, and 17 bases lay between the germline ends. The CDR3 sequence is CASSNDLGQGEAFF. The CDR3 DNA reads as TGTGCCAGCAGCAACGATCTGGGCCAGGGTGAAGCTTTCTTT.

CDR3 sequence: CASSDLRTGPPYSGANVLTF. The DNA of the CDR3 is TGCGCCAGCAGCGACCTACGGACAGGGCCCCCTTACTCTGGGGCCAACGTCCTGACTTTC. The rearrangement links TRBV5-1 to TRBJ2-6; TRBD1 matches 8 bases. J gave up 0 bases and V 4 bases, and 15 bases lay outside the gene matches. The germline V gene has CDR1 SGHRS and CDR2 YFSETQ. The CDR3 has 20 amino acids.

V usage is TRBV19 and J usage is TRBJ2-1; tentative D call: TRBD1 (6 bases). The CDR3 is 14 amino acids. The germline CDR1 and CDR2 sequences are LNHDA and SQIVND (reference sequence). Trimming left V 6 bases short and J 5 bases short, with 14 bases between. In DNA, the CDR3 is TGTGCCAGTAGACAGGGAATGGGCGACAATGAGCAGTTCTTC. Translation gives CASRQGMGDNEQFF.

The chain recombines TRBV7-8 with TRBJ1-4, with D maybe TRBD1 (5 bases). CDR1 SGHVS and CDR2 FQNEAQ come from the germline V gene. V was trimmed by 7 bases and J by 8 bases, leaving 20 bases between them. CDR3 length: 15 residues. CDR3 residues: CASTEAGPPSEKLFF. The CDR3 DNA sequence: TGTGCCAGCACCGAGGCGGGGCCACCGTCCGAAAAACTGTTTTTT.

The CDR3 region has the DNA TGCGCCAGCAGCTCCCCGGGCCCAGAGTCGGGGAACAATGAGCAGTTCTTC. The encoded protein is CASSSPGPESGNNEQFF. The chain has TRBV5-1 and TRBJ2-1; tentatively, D is TRBD2 (5 bases). Germline CDR1 reads SGHRS; CDR2 reads YFSETQ. V lost 3 bases and J lost 5, with 21 bases in between. The CDR3 runs to 17 residues.

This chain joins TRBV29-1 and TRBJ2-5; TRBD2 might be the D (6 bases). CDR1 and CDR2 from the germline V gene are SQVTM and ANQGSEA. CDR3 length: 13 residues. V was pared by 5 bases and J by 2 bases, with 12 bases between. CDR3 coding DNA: TGCAGCGTTCGGTGGAGGGGACAAGAGACCCAGTACTTC. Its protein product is CSVRWRGQETQYF.

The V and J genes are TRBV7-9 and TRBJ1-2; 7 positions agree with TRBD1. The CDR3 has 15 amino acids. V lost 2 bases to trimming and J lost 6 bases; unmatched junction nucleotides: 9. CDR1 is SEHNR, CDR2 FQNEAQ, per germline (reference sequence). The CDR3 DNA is TGTGCCAGCAGCTTACCAGGGGGGCAGATTGATGGCTACACCTTC. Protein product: CASSLPGGQIDGYTF.

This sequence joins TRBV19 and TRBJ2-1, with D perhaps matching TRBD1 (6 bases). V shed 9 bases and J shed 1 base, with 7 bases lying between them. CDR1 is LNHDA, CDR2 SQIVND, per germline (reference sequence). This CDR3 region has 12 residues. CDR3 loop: CASTGSYNEQFF. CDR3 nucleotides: TGTGCCAGCACAGGGTCCTACAATGAGCAGTTCTTC.

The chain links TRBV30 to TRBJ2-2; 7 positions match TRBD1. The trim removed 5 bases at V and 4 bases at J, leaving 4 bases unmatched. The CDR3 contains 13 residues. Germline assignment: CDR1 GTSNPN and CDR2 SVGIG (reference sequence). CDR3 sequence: CAWGTVGTGELFF. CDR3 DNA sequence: TGTGCCTGGGGGACAGTAGGCACCGGGGAGCTGTTTTTT.

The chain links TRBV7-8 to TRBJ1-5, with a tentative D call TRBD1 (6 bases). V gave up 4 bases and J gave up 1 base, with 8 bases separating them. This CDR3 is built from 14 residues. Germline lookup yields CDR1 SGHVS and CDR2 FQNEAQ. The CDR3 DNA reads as TGTGCCAGCAGCTCCCAGGGGAGCAATCAGCCCCAGCATTTT. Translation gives CASSSQGSNQPQHF.

CDR3 nucleotide sequence: TGCGCCAGCAGCTTATCGGGGGAACTCTATGGCTACACCTTC. It yields the protein CASSLSGELYGYTF. The V call is TRBV5-1, the J call TRBJ1-2; the D gene is possibly TRBD1 (5 bases). Trimming pared 2 bases from V and 4 bases from J, leaving 12 bases between. Germline V gene sequence: CDR1 SGHRS, CDR2 YFSETQ. This CDR3 has 14 residues.

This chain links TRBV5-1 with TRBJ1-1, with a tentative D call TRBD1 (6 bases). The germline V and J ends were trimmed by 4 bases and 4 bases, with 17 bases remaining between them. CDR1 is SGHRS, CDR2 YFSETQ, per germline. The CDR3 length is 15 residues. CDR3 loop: CASSTGRGAVTEAFF. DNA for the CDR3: TGCGCCAGCAGCACCGGACGGGGGGCCGTCACTGAAGCTTTCTTT.

In nucleotides, the CDR3 is TGTGCCACCAGCAGAGGGGGACAGGACTACAATGAGCAGTTCTTC. Protein: CATSRGGQDYNEQFF. The chain couples TRBV15 to TRBJ2-1; TRBD1 aligns across 8 bases. This CDR3 region has 15 residues. Trimming took 1 base from V and 3 from J; bases not matched to a gene: 2. The germline gives CDR1 LNHNV, CDR2 YYDKDF (reference sequence).

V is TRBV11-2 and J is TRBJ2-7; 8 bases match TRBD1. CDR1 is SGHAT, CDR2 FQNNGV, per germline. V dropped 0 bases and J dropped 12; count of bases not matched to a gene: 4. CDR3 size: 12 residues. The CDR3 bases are TGTGCCAGCAGCTTAGATGGGACAGGTCCGTACTTC. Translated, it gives CASSLDGTGPYF.

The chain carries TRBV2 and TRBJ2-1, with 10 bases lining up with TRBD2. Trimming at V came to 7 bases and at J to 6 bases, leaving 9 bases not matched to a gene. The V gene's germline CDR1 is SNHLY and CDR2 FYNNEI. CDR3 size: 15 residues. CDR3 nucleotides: TGTGCCAGCAACTTGATTAGCGGGGGGCGCAATGAGCAGTTCTTC. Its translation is CASNLISGGRNEQFF. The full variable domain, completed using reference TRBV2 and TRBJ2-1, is EPEVTQTPSHQVTQMGQEVILRCVPISNHLYFYWYRQILGQKVEFLVSFYNNEISEKSEIFDDQFSVERPDGSNFTLKIRSTKLEDSAMYFCASNLISGGRNEQFFGPGTRLTVL.

CDR3 in amino acids: CASRGLTGSREKLFF. The DNA for the CDR3 is TGTGCCAGCAGGGGGCTGACAGGGTCTCGGGAAAAACTGTTTTTT. The chain carries TRBV6-1 and TRBJ1-4, with 7 bases that match TRBD1. This CDR3 comprises 15 residues. V trimming: 6 bases; J trimming: 8 bases; junction bases outside the gene matches: 12. Germline values: CDR1 MNHNS, CDR2 SASEGT.

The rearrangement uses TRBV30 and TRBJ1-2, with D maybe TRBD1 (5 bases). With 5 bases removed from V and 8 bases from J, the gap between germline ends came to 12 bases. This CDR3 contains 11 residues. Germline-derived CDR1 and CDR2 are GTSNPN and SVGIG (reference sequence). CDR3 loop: CAWQSGRGYTF. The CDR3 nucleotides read TGTGCCTGGCAGTCAGGGCGAGGCTACACCTTC.

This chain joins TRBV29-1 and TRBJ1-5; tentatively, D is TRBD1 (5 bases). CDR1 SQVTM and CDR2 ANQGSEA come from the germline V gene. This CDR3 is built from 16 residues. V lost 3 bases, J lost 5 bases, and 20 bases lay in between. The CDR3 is CSVEAKVPIGDQPQHF. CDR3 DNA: TGCAGCGTTGAGGCTAAGGTCCCCATAGGGGATCAGCCCCAGCATTTT.

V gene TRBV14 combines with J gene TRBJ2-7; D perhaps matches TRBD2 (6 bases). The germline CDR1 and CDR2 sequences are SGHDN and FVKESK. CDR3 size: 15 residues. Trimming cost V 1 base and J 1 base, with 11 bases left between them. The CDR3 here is CASSQGLAPSYEQYF. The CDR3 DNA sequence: TGTGCCAGCAGCCAAGGGCTAGCGCCTTCCTACGAGCAGTACTTC.

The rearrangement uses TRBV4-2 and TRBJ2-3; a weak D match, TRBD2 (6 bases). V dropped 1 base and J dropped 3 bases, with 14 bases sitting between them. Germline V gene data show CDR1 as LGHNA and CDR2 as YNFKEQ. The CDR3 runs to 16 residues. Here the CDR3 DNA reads TGTGCCAGCAGCCAAGTCGGGGGAACTCGAACAGATACGCAGTATTTT. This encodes CASSQVGGTRTDTQYF.

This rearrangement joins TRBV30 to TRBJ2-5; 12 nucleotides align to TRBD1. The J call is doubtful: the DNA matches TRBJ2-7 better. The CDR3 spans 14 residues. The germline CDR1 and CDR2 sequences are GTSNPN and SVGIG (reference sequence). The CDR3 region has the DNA TGTGCCTGGAGGGGACAGGGGGCTAACTACGAGCAGTACTTC. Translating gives CAWRGQGANYEQYF.

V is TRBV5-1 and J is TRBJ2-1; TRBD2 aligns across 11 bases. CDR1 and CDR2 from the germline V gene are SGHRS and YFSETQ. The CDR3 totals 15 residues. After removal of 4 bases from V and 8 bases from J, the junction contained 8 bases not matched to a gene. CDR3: CASSHLAGGPDEQFF. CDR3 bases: TGCGCCAGCAGCCATTTAGCGGGAGGGCCAGATGAGCAGTTCTTC.